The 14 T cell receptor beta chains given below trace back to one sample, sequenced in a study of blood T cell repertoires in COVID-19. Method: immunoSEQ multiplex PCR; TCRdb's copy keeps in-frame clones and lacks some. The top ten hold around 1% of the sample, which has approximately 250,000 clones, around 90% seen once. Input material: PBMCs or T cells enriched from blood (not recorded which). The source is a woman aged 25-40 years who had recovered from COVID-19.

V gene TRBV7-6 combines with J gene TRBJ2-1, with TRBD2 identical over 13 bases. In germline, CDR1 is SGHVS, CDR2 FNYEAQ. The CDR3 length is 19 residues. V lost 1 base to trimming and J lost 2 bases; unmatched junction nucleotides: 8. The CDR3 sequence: CASSLEPWTSGSAYNEQFF. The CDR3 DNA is TGTGCCAGCAGCTTAGAACCTTGGACTAGCGGGAGCGCCTACAATGAGCAGTTCTTC.

The CDR3 sequence is CASGGNSNQPQHF. For the CDR3, the DNA is TGTGCCAGCGGGGGGAATAGCAATCAGCCCCAGCATTTT. The gene calls are TRBV9 and TRBJ1-5; D perhaps matches TRBD1 (5 bases). Trimming removed 7 bases from V and 0 bases from J, with 8 bases in between. The germline V gene encodes CDR1 SGDLS and CDR2 YYNGEE. The CDR3 runs to 13 residues.

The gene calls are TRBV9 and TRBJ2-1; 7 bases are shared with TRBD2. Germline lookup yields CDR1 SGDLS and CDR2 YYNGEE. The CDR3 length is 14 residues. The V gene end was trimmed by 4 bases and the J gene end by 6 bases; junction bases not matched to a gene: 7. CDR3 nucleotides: TGTGCCAGCAGCCCGAGCGGGGCTCGCAATGAGCAGTTCTTC. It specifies CASSPSGARNEQFF.

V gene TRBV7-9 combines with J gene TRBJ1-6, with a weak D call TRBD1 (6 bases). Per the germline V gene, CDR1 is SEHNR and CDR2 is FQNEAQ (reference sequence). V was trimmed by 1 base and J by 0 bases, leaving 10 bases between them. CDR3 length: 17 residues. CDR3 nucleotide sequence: TGTGCCAGCAGCTTAGACAGGGCGAGCTCCTATAATTCACCCCTCCACTTT. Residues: CASSLDRASSYNSPLHF.

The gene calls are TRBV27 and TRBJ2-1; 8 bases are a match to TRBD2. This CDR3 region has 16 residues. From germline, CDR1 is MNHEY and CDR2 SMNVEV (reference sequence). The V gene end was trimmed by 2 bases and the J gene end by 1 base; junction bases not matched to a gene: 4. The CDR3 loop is CASSLLGLASYNEQFF. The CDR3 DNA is TGTGCCAGCAGTTTACTCGGACTAGCATCCTACAATGAGCAGTTCTTC.

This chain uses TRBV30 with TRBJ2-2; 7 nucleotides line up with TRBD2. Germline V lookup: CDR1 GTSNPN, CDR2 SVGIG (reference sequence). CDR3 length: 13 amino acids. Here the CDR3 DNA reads TGTGCGTGTAGCTTTCGGGGGGCCGGGGAGCTGTTTTTT. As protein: CACSFRGAGELFF.

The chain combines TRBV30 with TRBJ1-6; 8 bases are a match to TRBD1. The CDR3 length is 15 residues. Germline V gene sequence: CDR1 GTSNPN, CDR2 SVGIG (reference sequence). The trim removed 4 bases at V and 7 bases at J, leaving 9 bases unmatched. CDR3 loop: CAWTMGTGGNSPLHF. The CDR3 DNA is TGTGCCTGGACCATGGGTACAGGGGGGAATTCACCCCTCCACTTT.

The CDR3 sequence is CASSAVGAFF. DNA for the CDR3: TGTGCCAGCAGTGCGGTTGGGGCTTTCTTT. The chain carries TRBV28 and TRBJ1-1; D is undetermined. Germline V gene lookup returns CDR1 MDHEN and CDR2 SYDVKM. This CDR3 contains 10 residues. Trimming shortened V by 5 bases and J by 11 bases, and 9 bases separated the two germline ends.

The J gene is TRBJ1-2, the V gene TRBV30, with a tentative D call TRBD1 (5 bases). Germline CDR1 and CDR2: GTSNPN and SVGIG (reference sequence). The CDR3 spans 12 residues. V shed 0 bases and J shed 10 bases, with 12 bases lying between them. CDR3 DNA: TGTGCCTGGAGTGTTGTAGGGGAGGACTACACCTTC. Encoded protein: CAWSVVGEDYTF.

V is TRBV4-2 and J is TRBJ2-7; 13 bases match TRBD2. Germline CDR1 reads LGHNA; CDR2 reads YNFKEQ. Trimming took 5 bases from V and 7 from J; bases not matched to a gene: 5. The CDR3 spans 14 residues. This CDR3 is CASSSTSGGREQYF. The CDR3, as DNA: TGTGCCAGCAGCTCGACTAGCGGGGGGCGGGAGCAGTACTTC.

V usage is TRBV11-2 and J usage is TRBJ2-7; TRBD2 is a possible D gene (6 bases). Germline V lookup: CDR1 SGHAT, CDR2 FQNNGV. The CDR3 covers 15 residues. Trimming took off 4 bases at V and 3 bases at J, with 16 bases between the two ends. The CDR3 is CASSSNPGTYYEQYF. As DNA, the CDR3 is TGTGCCAGCAGCTCAAACCCAGGGACTTACTACGAGCAGTACTTC.

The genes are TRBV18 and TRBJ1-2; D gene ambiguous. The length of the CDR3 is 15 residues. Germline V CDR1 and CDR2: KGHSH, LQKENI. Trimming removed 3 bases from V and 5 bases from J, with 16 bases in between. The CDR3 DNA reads TGTGCCAGCTCACCGGGAGTGCAAACCGGGTATGGCTACACCTTC. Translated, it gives CASSPGVQTGYGYTF. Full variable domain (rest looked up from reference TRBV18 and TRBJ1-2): NAGVMQNPRHLVRRRGQEARLRCSPMKGHSHVYWYRQLPEEGLKFMVYLQKENIIDESGMPKERFSAEFPKEGPSILRIQQVVRGDSAAYFCASSPGVQTGYGYTFGSGTRLTVV.

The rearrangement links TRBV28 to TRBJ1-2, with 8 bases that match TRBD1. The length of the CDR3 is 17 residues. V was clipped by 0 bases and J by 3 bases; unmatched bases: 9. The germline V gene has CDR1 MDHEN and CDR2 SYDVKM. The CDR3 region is CASSLWPTDREDYGYTF. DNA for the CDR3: TGTGCCAGCAGTTTATGGCCCACGGACAGGGAGGACTATGGCTACACCTTC.

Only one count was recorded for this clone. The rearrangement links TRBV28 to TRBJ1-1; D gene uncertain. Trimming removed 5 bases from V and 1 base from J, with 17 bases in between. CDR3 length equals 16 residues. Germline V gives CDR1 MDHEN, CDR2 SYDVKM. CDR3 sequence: CASSPSNARGNTEAFF. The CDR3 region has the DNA TGTGCCAGCAGTCCCTCCAATGCGCGCGGGAACACTGAAGCTTTCTTT.